This T cell receptor (beta chain) was found in a study of patients and donors after allogeneic stem cell transplantation. This CDR3 comprises 17 residues. CDR1 is SGHNT, CDR2 YENEEA, per germline. The ends lost 5 bases at V and 4 bases at J; junction bases unmatched: 12. One entry per CDR3 protein results from TCRdb running MiXCR on the RT-PCR reads. The repertoire holds more than 850,000 distinct CDR3 sequences, roughly 18% seen once, with approximately 5.9% in the top ten. This receptor was obtained from a human donor who was either an allogeneic HSCT recipient or a stem cell or donor lymphocyte infusion donor (not recorded which). It is not recorded whose cells these are; they may come from a transplant donor. The specimen was blood, either unsorted or a sorted T cell fraction (not recorded which). V and J are TRBV11-3 and TRBJ2-7; 12 positions match TRBD1. CDR3 residues: CASSPARGTGGVYEQYF. The CDR3 nucleotides are TGTGCCAGCAGCCCAGCTCGGGGGACAGGGGGCGTTTACGAGCAGTACTTC.